These T cell receptor beta chains were read from a single sample in a study of T cell changes during pregnancy in multiple sclerosis. Assay: immunoSEQ multiplex PCR; the TCRdb copy retains only in-frame clones and omits some. The sample records more than 65,000 clones, about 93% being singletons. This sample comprised peripheral blood, obtained in the first trimester of pregnancy. All receptors come from a female donor with multiple sclerosis, enrolled in a pregnancy study. The CDR3 runs from the conserved cysteine through the conserved F or W. The D gene is left open where the match is weak. Only part of the rows carry a size: once, few, many, or a class if the clone is expanded.

TRBJ2-1 | TRBD2 | TRBV5-8 | - | CASSLEGLEGNEQFF | TGTGCCAGCAGCTTGGAGGGACTAGAGGGCAATGAGCAGTTCTTC
TRBJ2-7 | - | TRBV21-1 | - | CASSMSRSNHYEQYF | TGTGCCAGCAGCATGAGTCGGTCCAATCACTACGAGCAGTACTTC
TRBJ2-3 | TRBD2 | TRBV6-1 | - | CASSDLTSGRAKADTQYF | TGTGCCAGCAGTGATCTGACTAGCGGGAGGGCCAAGGCAGATACGCAGTATTTT
TRBJ2-7 | TRBD1 | TRBV7-8 | once | CASSLDSDRAAYEQYF | TGTGCCAGCAGCTTAGACTCTGACAGGGCGGCCTACGAGCAGTACTTC
TRBJ1-2 | - | TRBV9 | - | CASSVAGGESGYTF | TGTGCCAGCAGCGTAGCGGGGGGGGAGTCTGGCTACACCTTC
TRBJ1-4 | TRBD1 | TRBV27 | - | CASSPYGAGGSYEKLFF | TGTGCCAGCAGTCCTTACGGTGCAGGGGGCTCATATGAAAAACTGTTTTTT
TRBJ1-1 | - | TRBV19 | - | CASSIVTGVNTEAFF | TGTGCCAGTAGTATCGTGACAGGAGTGAACACTGAAGCTTTCTTT
TRBJ2-3 | TRBD2 | TRBV7-6 | - | CASSRTSGGWTDTQYF | TGTGCCAGCAGCCGGACTAGCGGGGGGTGGACAGATACGCAGTATTTT
TRBJ1-2 | - | TRBV5-1 | - | CASSLDLTRGGYTF | TGCGCCAGCAGCTTGGACCTCACCAGGGGTGGCTACACCTTC
TRBJ2-2 | TRBD1 | TRBV19 | - | CATRTGGIGGELFF | TGTGCCACCAGGACAGGGGGTATCGGCGGGGAGCTGTTTTTT
TRBJ1-1 | - | TRBV19 | once | CASSMPTGVMNTEAFF | TGTGCCAGTAGTATGCCCACAGGAGTTATGAACACTGAAGCTTTCTTT
TRBJ1-1 | TRBD1 | TRBV7-3 | - | CASSLVGTGGSRTEAFF | TGTGCCAGCAGCCTCGTCGGTACAGGGGGGTCGAGGACTGAAGCTTTCTTT
TRBJ2-2 | - | TRBV7-3 | - | CASSLISGGTGELFF | TGTGCCAGCAGCTTAATATCAGGGGGGACCGGGGAGCTGTTTTTT
TRBJ1-5 | - | TRBV2 | - | CASSESQVHQPQHF | TGTGCCAGCAGTGAAAGTCAGGTTCATCAGCCCCAGCATTTT
TRBJ2-3 | TRBD2 | TRBV5-1 | - | CASSLGLAKHF | TGCGCCAGCAGCTTAGGACTAGCTAAACATTTT
TRBJ2-7 | TRBD2 | TRBV7-9 | - | CASSLELASPPAYF | TGTGCCAGCAGCTTGGAACTAGCGTCGCCCCCGGCGTACTTC
TRBJ2-2 | - | TRBV7-6 | few | CASSLAAPGTLNTGELFF | TGTGCCAGCAGCTTAGCAGCCCCCGGGACATTGAACACCGGGGAGCTGTTTTTT
TRBJ1-5 | - | TRBV27 | medium-sized | CASSLSLNYQPQHF | TGTGCCAGCAGTCTCTCACTAAACTATCAGCCCCAGCATTTT
TRBJ2-5 | - | TRBV18 | - | CASSGVSQETQYF | TGTGCCAGCTCCGGGGTCAGCCAAGAGACCCAGTACTTC
TRBJ1-5 | - | TRBV5-8 | - | CASSPVGKGGHQPQHF | TGTGCCAGCAGCCCCGTGGGAAAAGGGGGTCATCAGCCCCAGCATTTT
TRBJ2-2 | TRBD2 | TRBV5-1 | - | CASSPQAGVAGELFF | TGCGCCAGCAGCCCGCAAGCGGGAGTCGCCGGGGAGCTGTTTTTT
TRBJ2-6 | TRBD1 | TRBV27 | once | CASSRSTGAGANVLTF | TGTGCCAGCAGCCGATCAACAGGGGCTGGGGCCAACGTCCTGACTTTC
TRBJ2-1 | TRBD1 | TRBV29-1 | - | CSVEGKQGLGQFF | TGCAGCGTTGAGGGTAAACAGGGGTTAGGTCAGTTCTTC
TRBJ1-1 | - | TRBV10-3 | - | CAISYREGTEAFF | TGTGCCATCAGTTACAGGGAAGGAACTGAAGCTTTCTTT
TRBJ1-3 | TRBD1 | TRBV7-9 | once | CASSLAPGQGIGNTIYF | TGTGCCAGCAGCTTAGCACCGGGACAGGGGATTGGAAACACCATATATTTT
TRBJ1-6 | - | TRBV5-5 | - | CASSLGGVLYNSPLHF | TGTGCCAGCAGCTTGGGGGGAGTGCTCTATAATTCACCCCTCCACTTT
TRBJ2-6 | TRBD2 | TRBV7-9 | - | CASSLSAGGTISGANVLTF | TGTGCCAGCAGCTTATCAGCGGGAGGTACAATCTCTGGGGCCAACGTCCTGACTTTC
TRBJ1-5 | - | TRBV7-2 | once | CASSFSVQPQHF | TGTGCCAGCAGCTTTTCGGTGCAGCCCCAGCATTTT
TRBJ2-7 | - | TRBV18 | - | CASSPGQIYEQYF | TGTGCCAGCTCCCCTGGACAGATCTACGAGCAGTACTTC
TRBJ2-7 | - | TRBV10-3 | - | CAISESHSRSYEQYF | TGTGCCATCAGTGAGTCGCACAGCAGATCCTACGAGCAGTACTTC
TRBJ1-3 | - | TRBV27 | - | CASSLSIVHFDSGNTIYF | TGTGCCAGCAGTTTATCGATAGTCCATTTTGATTCAGGAAACACCATATATTTT
TRBJ2-7 | TRBD1 | TRBV27 | - | CASRLTGTREQYF | TGTGCCAGCAGGTTGACAGGGACGAGAGAGCAGTACTTC
TRBJ1-1 | TRBD1 | TRBV30 | - | CARDRDNTEAFF | TGTGCCCGGGACAGGGACAACACTGAAGCTTTCTTT
TRBJ1-5 | - | TRBV30 | - | CAWSTEINQPQHF | TGTGCCTGGAGTACGGAGATAAATCAGCCCCAGCATTTT
TRBJ2-3 | TRBD2 | TRBV7-8 | - | CASSPGLAGVTDTQYF | TGTGCCAGCAGCCCGGGACTAGCGGGGGTAACAGATACGCAGTATTTT
TRBJ2-2 | TRBD1 | TRBV18 | - | CASSPYGTGGNTGELFF | TGTGCCAGCTCACCATATGGGACAGGTGGAAACACCGGGGAGCTGTTTTTT
TRBJ2-7 | TRBD2 | TRBV19 | - | CASSPLGLAGDYEQYF | TGTGCCAGTAGTCCCTTGGGACTAGCGGGAGACTACGAGCAGTACTTC
TRBJ2-7 | - | TRBV6-1 | - | CASSGLRSYEQYF | TGTGCCAGCAGTGGTCTGAGGTCCTACGAGCAGTACTTC
TRBJ1-1 | TRBD1 | TRBV19 | few | CASSRNRGWTEAFF | TGTGCCAGTAGCCGAAACAGGGGGTGGACTGAAGCTTTCTTT
TRBJ1-4 | TRBD1 | TRBV18 | - | CASSQRDRTEKLFF | TGTGCCAGCTCTCAACGGGACAGGACTGAAAAACTGTTTTTT
TRBJ2-5 | TRBD2 | TRBV11-2 | - | CASSLPQGGGQETQYF | TGTGCCAGCAGCCTCCCCCAGGGCGGGGGGCAAGAGACCCAGTACTTC
TRBJ1-5 | - | TRBV10-3 | - | CAISETRDNYQPQHF | TGTGCCATCAGTGAGACCCGGGACAATTATCAGCCCCAGCATTTT
TRBJ1-2 | - | TRBV6-1 | - | CASSEGYWGANYGYTF | TGTGCCAGCAGTGAAGGTTACTGGGGCGCTAACTATGGCTACACCTTC
TRBJ1-1 | TRBD1 | TRBV29-1 | - | CSAGTGDIEAFF | TGCAGCGCTGGGACAGGGGATATTGAAGCTTTCTTT